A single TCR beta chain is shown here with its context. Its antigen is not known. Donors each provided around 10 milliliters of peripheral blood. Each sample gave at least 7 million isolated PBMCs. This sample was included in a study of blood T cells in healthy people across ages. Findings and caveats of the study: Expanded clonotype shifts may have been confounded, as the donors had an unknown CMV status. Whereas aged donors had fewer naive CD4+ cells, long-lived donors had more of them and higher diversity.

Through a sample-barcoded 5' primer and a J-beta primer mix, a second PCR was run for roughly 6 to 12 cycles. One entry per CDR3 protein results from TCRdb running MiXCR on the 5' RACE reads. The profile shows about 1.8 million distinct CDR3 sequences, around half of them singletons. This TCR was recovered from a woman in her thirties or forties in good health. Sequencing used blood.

CDR3 nucleotide sequence: TGTGCCAGCAGCTTTCCCCAGGGGTCGTCTTTTTCACCCCTCCACTTT. Protein: CASSFPQGSSFSPLHF. V is TRBV7-2 and J is TRBJ1-6, with D maybe TRBD1 (6 bases). Trimming pared 3 bases from V and 9 bases from J, leaving 18 bases between. The germline V gene has CDR1 SGHTA and CDR2 FQGNSA. This CDR3 spans 16 amino acids.